This T cell receptor beta chain was sequenced in a study of a mutant IDH1 vaccine in newly diagnosed glioma. Time point reported: week 11, during vaccination. Vaccinated patients received 300 ug of mutant IDH1 20-mer peptide per dose, with topical imiquimod. Germline-derived CDR1 and CDR2 are SEHNR and FQNEAQ (reference sequence). The V end was cut by 3 bases, the J end by 0 bases, with 9 bases between. CDR3 length equals 15 residues. As to this clone: Its antigen is as yet unknown.

TCRdb's table, derived via immunoSEQ multiplex PCR, lists solely in-frame clones and lacks some. Of tens of thousands of clones listed, roughly 84% are singletons. This receptor was identified in a man in his forties with glioma. The material was PBMCs, obtained from a glioma patient whose treatment included an IDH1 peptide vaccine. The genes are TRBV7-9 and TRBJ1-5; no firm D call. The CDR3 nucleotides read TGTGCCAGCAGCTTCAACACGAATAGCAATCAGCCCCAGCATTTT. It encodes CASSFNTNSNQPQHF. Full variable domain (rest looked up from reference TRBV7-9 and TRBJ1-5): DTGVSQNPRHKITKRGQNVTFRCDPISEHNRLYWYRQTLGQGPEFLTYFQNEAQLEKSRLLSDRFSAERPKGSFSTLEIQRTEQGDSAMYLCASSFNTNSNQPQHFGDGTRLSIL.